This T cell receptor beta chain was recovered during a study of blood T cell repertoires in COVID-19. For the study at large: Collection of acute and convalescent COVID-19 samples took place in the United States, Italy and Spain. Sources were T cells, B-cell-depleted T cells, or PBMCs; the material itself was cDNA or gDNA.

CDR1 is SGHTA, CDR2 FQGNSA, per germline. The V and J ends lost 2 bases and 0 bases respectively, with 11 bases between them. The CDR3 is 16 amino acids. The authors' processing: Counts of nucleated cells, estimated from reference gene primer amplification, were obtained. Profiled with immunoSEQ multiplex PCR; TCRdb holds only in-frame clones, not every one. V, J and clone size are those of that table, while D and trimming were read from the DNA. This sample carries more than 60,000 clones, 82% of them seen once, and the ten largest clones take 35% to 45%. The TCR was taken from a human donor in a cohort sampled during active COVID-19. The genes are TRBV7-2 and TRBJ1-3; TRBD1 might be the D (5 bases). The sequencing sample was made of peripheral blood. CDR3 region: CASSLLQDSSGNTIYF. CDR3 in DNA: TGTGCCAGCAGCTTATTACAGGATAGCTCTGGAAACACCATATATTTT.